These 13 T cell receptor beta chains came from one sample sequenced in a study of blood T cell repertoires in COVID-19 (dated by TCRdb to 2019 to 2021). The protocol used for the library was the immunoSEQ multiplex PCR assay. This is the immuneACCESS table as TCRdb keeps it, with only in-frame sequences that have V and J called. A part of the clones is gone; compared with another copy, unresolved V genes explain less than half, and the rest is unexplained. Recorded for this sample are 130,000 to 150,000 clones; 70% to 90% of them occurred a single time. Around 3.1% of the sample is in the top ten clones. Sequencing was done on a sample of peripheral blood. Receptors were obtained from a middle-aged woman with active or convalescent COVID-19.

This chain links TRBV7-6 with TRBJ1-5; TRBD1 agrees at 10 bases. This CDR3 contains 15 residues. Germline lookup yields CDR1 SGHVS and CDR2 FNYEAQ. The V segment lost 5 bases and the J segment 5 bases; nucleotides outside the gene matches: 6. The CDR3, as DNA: TGTGCCAGCAGCCCGGGACAGGGGACATATCAGCCCCAGCATTTT. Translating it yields CASSPGQGTYQPQHF.

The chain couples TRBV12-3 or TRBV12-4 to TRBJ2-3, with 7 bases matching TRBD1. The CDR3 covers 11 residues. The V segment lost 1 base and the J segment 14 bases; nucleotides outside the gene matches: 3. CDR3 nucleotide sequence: TGTGCCAGCAGTTTAGGACAGGGCACGTATTTT. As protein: CASSLGQGTYF.

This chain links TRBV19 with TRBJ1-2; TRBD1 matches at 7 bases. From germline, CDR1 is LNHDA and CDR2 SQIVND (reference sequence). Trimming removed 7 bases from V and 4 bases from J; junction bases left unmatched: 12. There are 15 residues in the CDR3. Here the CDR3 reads CASNLDRDRIYGYTF. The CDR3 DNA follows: TGTGCCAGTAATCTCGACCGGGACAGAATCTATGGCTACACCTTC.

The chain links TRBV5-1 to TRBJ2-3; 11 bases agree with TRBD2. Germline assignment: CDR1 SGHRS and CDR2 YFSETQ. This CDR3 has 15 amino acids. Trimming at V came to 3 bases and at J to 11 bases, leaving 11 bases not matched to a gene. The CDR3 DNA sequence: TGCGCCAGCAGCTCTAGCGGGGGGCCGGGCGAGGGGCAGTATTTT. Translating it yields CASSSSGGPGEGQYF.

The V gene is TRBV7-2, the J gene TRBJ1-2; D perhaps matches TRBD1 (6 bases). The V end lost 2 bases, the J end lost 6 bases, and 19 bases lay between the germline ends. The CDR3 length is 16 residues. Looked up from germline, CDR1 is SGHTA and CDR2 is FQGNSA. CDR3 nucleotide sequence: TGTGCCAGCAGCTTATCTTTGGGGGCCACGGTGGATGGCTACACCTTC. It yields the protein CASSLSLGATVDGYTF.

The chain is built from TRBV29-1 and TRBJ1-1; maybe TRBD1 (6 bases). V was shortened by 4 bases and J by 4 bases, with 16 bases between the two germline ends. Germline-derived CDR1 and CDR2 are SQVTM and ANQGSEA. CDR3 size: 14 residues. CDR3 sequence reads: CSVVVTGRGTEAFF. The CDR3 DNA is TGCAGCGTTGTTGTCACAGGGAGGGGCACTGAAGCTTTCTTT.

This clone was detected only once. In DNA form, the CDR3 reads TGTGCCAGCTGGGCAGGGACTGGGAGCGGGTCTTACGAGCAGTACTTC. It codes for CASWAGTGSGSYEQYF. This chain joins TRBV5-4 and TRBJ2-7; D perhaps matches TRBD2 (6 bases). The germline V gene has CDR1 SGHNT and CDR2 YYREEE (reference sequence). The V end lost 7 bases, the J end lost 4 bases, and 24 bases lay between the germline ends. The CDR3 sequence is 16 residues long.

The CDR3 spells CATSDLSRGQETQYF. The CDR3, as DNA: TGTGCCACCAGTGATTTGTCTAGAGGGCAAGAGACCCAGTACTTC. The chain employs TRBV24-1 and TRBJ2-5, with D possibly matching TRBD2 (5 bases). Trimming cost V 0 bases and J 2 bases, with 9 bases left between them. Germline loops: CDR1 KGHDR, CDR2 SFDVKD. The CDR3 contains 15 residues.

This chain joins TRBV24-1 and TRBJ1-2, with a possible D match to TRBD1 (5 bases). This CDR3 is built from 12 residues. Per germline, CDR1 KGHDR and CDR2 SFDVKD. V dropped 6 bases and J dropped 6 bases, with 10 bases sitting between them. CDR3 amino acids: CATSPQGHGYTF. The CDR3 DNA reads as TGTGCCACCAGTCCCCAGGGCCATGGCTACACCTTC.

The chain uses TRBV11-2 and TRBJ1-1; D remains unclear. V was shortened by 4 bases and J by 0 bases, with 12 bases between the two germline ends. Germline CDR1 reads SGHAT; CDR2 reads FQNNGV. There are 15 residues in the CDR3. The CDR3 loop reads CASSSRTAMNTEAFF. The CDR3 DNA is TGTGCCAGCAGCTCCCGCACAGCCATGAACACTGAAGCTTTCTTT.

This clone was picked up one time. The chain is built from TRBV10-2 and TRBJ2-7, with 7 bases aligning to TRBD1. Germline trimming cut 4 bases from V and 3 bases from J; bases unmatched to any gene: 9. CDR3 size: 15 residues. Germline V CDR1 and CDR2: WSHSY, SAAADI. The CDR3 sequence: CASSGTGGLIYEQYF. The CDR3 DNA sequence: TGCGCCAGCAGTGGGACAGGTGGCCTCATCTACGAGCAGTACTTC.

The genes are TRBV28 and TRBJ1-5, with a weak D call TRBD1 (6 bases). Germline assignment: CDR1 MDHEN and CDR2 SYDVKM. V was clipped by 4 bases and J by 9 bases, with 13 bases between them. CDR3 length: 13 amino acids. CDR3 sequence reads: CASSSYTGRPQHF. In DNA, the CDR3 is TGTGCCAGCAGTTCGTACACAGGGCGGCCCCAGCATTTT.

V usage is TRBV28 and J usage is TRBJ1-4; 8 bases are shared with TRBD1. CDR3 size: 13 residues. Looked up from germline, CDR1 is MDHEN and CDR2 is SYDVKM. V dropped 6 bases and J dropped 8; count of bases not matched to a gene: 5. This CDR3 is CASSTGGREKLFF. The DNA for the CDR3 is TGTGCCAGCAGCACAGGGGGGCGGGAAAAACTGTTTTTT.